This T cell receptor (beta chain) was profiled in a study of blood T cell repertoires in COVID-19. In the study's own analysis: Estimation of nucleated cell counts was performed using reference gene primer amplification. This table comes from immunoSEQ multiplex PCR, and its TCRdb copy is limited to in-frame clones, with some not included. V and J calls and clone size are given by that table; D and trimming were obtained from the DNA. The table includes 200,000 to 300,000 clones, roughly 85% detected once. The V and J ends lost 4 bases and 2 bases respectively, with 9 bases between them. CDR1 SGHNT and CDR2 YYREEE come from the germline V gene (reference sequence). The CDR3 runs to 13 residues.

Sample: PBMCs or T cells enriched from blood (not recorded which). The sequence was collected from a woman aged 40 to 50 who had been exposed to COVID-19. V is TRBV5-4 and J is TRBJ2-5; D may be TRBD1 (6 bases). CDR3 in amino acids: CASSQGQQETQYF. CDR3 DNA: TGTGCCAGCAGCCAAGGACAGCAAGAGACCCAGTACTTC.